The next 2 T cell receptor beta chains were all read from a single sample in a study of T-cell memory formation after mild COVID-19. TCRdb reprocessed the 5' RACE reads via MiXCR and lists one record per CDR3 protein. The repertoire has approximately 560,000 distinct CDR3 sequences, 17% of them found once; the top ten carry around 8.1%. Sequenced material: PBMCs or a T cell subset sorted from them (not recorded which). These receptors were taken from an adult woman who had mild COVID-19 (a few samples of this study predate the infection). Cell type and time point are not known.

The genes are TRBV15 and TRBJ2-6; D is uncertain. The CDR3 runs 16 residues. Germline-derived CDR1 and CDR2 are LNHNV and YYDKDF (reference sequence). Trimming removed 3 bases at V and 0 bases at J, with 9 bases between. As DNA, the CDR3 is TGTGCCACCAGCAGGAAAATAAGCTCTGGGGCCAACGTCCTGACTTTC. This codes for CATSRKISSGANVLTF.

This chain uses TRBV3-1 with TRBJ2-5; D is ambiguous. V lost 2 bases, J lost 5 bases, and 12 bases lay in between. The CDR3 length is 14 residues. Germline CDR1 is LGHDT and CDR2 is YNNKEL (reference sequence). The CDR3 DNA reads as TGTGCCAGCAGCCAATCTTTTCAGTCGGAGACCCAGTACTTC. Translated: CASSQSFQSETQYF.